By sample fraction, the clone carrying this TCR beta chain is medium-sized. Its antigen is unknown. The authors amplified TCR beta CDR3 regions from RNA transcripts. Following a first-round RT-PCR that used HTBI primers, a second-round multiplex PCR was carried out. TCRdb re-analysed the multiplex PCR reads in MiXCR, keeping a single row per CDR3 protein. The sample lists tens of thousands of distinct CDR3 sequences, about 51% seen once, with roughly a sixth in the top ten. The source of the sample is a study of Graves' ophthalmopathy and Graves' hyperthyroidism. Study-level points and caveats: Thyroid clonotypes that were expanded above 0.001 frequency mostly also appeared in blood.

The germline V gene has CDR1 SGHTA and CDR2 FQGNSA. After removal of 1 base from V and 4 bases from J, the junction contained 3 bases not matched to a gene. This CDR3 is 14 amino acids long. Other autoimmune diseases, uncontrolled infections, pregnancy or lactation led to the exclusion of patients. The sequence was obtained from an adult man with Graves' ophthalmopathy. Sequencing used peripheral blood. The V gene is TRBV7-2, the J gene TRBJ2-7; 8 bases are shared with TRBD2. CDR3 loop: CASSLVGGAYEQYV. In DNA, the CDR3 is TGTGCCAGCAGCTTAGTCGGGGGGGCTTACGAGCAGTACGTC.